These 7 T cell receptor beta chains originate from one sample sequenced in a study of cytomegalovirus exposure and HLA in healthy donors. 60 Vbeta and 13 Jbeta primers were used in PCR. Profiled with immunoSEQ multiplex PCR; TCRdb holds only in-frame clones, not every one. Among roughly 190,000 clones listed, 82% were seen once. Material for sequencing was PBMCs. The receptors were gathered from a woman aged 18-29 years in good health and CMV-seronegative.

The chain has TRBV18 and TRBJ1-5; D unresolved. Germline CDR1 reads KGHSH; CDR2 reads LQKENI. This CDR3 is 16 amino acids long. Trimming left V 4 bases short and J 1 base short, with 14 bases between. This CDR3 is CASSLVSEGSNQPQHF. CDR3 coding DNA: TGTGCCAGCTCACTGGTGTCCGAGGGAAGCAATCAGCCCCAGCATTTT.

The chain carries TRBV30 and TRBJ2-3; D remains unclear. The CDR3 length is 13 residues. V was cut by 0 bases and J by 6 bases, with 10 bases left in between. CDR1 is GTSNPN and CDR2 is SVGIG in the germline V gene (reference sequence). The CDR3 loop reads CAWSVESWDTQYF. CDR3 bases: TGTGCCTGGAGTGTAGAGAGTTGGGATACGCAGTATTTT.

The V and J genes are TRBV27 and TRBJ2-7; D ambiguous. CDR3 length equals 14 residues. Deletions cut 8 bases from V and 2 bases from J, with 16 bases between. Germline V gene lookup returns CDR1 MNHEY and CDR2 SMNVEV (reference sequence). The CDR3 DNA is TGTGCCAGCGCGTTGTTAGAGTCCGCCTACGAGCAGTACTTC. Its translation is CASALLESAYEQYF.

This chain joins TRBV5-1 and TRBJ2-3, with no clear D. Germline lookup yields CDR1 SGHRS and CDR2 YFSETQ. The CDR3 sequence is 15 residues long. The germline V and J ends were trimmed by 1 base and 4 bases, with 13 bases remaining between them. The CDR3 region has the DNA TGCGCCAGCAGCTTGACTACACTCGGTTCAGATACGCAGTATTTT. Amino acid sequence: CASSLTTLGSDTQYF.

This chain uses TRBV6-4 with TRBJ1-1, with D tentatively TRBD1 (6 bases). The CDR3 runs 14 residues. Trimming shortened V by 7 bases and J by 1 base, and 13 bases separated the two germline ends. The germline CDR1 and CDR2 sequences are MRHNA and SNTAGT. DNA of the CDR3: TGTGCCAGCACTCAAGGGGGGGCGAACACTGAAGCTTTCTTT. It encodes CASTQGGANTEAFF.

V is TRBV7-9 and J is TRBJ2-7; 11 bases are shared with TRBD2. The CDR3 is 16 amino acids. CDR1 SEHNR and CDR2 FQNEAQ come from the germline V gene (reference sequence). V gave up 3 bases and J gave up 4 bases; unmatched junction bases: 8. CDR3 sequence: CASSFYGSGGGYEQYF. DNA of the CDR3: TGTGCCAGCAGCTTTTATGGTAGCGGGGGGGGGTACGAGCAGTACTTC.

This clone appeared once. The rearrangement joins TRBV6-6 to TRBJ2-1; the match to TRBD2 covers 8 bases. Germline trimming cut 0 bases from V and 7 bases from J; bases unmatched to any gene: 8. CDR3 length: 16 residues. Germline V gives CDR1 MNHNY, CDR2 SVGAGI (reference sequence). The CDR3, as DNA: TGTGCCAGCAGTTACTCGGACGGGGGGGCCTTTAATGAGCAGTTCTTC. Protein product: CASSYSDGGAFNEQFF.